This record covers a single T cell receptor (beta chain). Its antigen remains unknown. Donors counted as nominally healthy when sampled, yet unrecorded immune exposures were likely. The study ran its PCR with 60 Vbeta and 13 Jbeta primers. The assay was immunoSEQ multiplex PCR, and TCRdb's table has in-frame clones only and misses some. The profile shows about 160,000 clones, 77% of them singletons. These data belong to a study of cytomegalovirus exposure and HLA in healthy donors. Study-level points and caveats: Follow-up analysis later connected one missense variant in DCLRE1C with trimming of TCR beta V- and J-genes. In vitro checks showed that three CMV-associated chains really do target CMV antigens. Among TCR beta chains of equal frequency, HLA-associated ones were more clonally expanded in a later analysis.

The CDR3 contains 14 residues. Deletions cut 2 bases from V and 2 bases from J, with 10 bases between. Germline CDR1 and CDR2: MNHEY and SVGAGI. The receptor was isolated from a man aged 30 to 45 in good health and CMV-seropositive. Material: PBMCs. The chain links TRBV6-5 to TRBJ2-7; a weak D match, TRBD2 (7 bases). The CDR3 DNA follows: TGTGCCAGCAGTTACGGGGAGGGGGCCTACGAGCAGTACTTC. This codes for CASSYGEGAYEQYF.